Listed below are T cell receptor beta chains from one sample, sequenced in a study of T cell responses to AZD1222 COVID-19 vaccine. Assay used: immunoSEQ multiplex PCR; TCRdb lists only in-frame clones, some missing. The sample contains 75,000 to 95,000 clones, about 85% of which appear only once. The material was peripheral blood, obtained on day 0 of AZD1222 vaccination. These receptors originate from an adult in good health. Both conserved end residues are part of each CDR3. The D gene is left open where the match is weak. The size entry is marked missing in some rows and otherwise reads once, few, many or a size class.

V	J	size	D	CDR3	DNA
TRBV12-3/TRBV12-4	TRBJ1-4	.	.	CASSPTQAGKLFF	TGTGCCAGCAGTCCAACTCAAGCTGGGAAACTGTTTTTT
TRBV6-1	TRBJ1-2	.	.	CASSEYSQRFFYGYTF	TGTGCCAGCAGTGAATACAGCCAGCGCTTCTTCTATGGCTACACCTTC
TRBV6-5	TRBJ1-2	.	.	CASSYSYSRSDYGYTF	TGTGCCAGCAGTTACTCTTATTCGCGCTCAGACTATGGCTACACCTTC
TRBV19	TRBJ2-7	.	TRBD1	CASRDRGRDEQYF	TGTGCCAGTAGAGACAGGGGGCGGGACGAGCAGTACTTC
TRBV27	TRBJ2-3	once	.	CASGGQADTQYF	TGTGCCAGCGGGGGACAAGCGGATACGCAGTATTTT
TRBV5-1	TRBJ1-1	.	.	CASSLEGNTEAFF	TGCGCCAGCAGCTTAGAGGGGAACACTGAAGCTTTCTTT
TRBV5-1	TRBJ2-3	.	TRBD2	CASSLEVAGDYTQYF	TGCGCCAGCAGCTTGGAAGTAGCGGGGGATTATACGCAGTATTTT
TRBV5-1	TRBJ1-3	.	TRBD1	CASSITGATNSGNTIYF	TGCGCCAGCAGCATCACAGGGGCCACCAACTCTGGAAACACCATATATTTT
TRBV7-9	TRBJ1-1	.	TRBD1	CASSLTGKAFF	TGTGCCAGCAGCCTGACAGGGAAAGCTTTCTTT
TRBV4-1	TRBJ1-1	.	.	CASSQAWALETEAFF	TGCGCCAGCAGCCAAGCCTGGGCTCTGGAGACTGAAGCTTTCTTT
TRBV30	TRBJ2-5	.	.	CAWSVWGLGRETQYF	TGTGCCTGGAGTGTATGGGGGTTAGGCAGGGAGACCCAGTACTTC
TRBV15	TRBJ1-1	.	.	CATSRPWDQYTEAFF	TGTGCCACCAGCAGACCCTGGGACCAATACACTGAAGCTTTCTTT
TRBV6-2/TRBV6-3	TRBJ2-5	.	.	CASSYSSGQETQYF	TGTGCCAGCAGTTACTCGTCCGGCCAAGAGACCCAGTACTTC
TRBV9	TRBJ2-1	.	TRBD2	CASSAFGTRLNEQFF	TGTGCCAGCAGCGCCTTTGGGACTAGACTCAATGAGCAGTTCTTC
TRBV7-2	TRBJ2-1	.	.	CASSPVYWDNNEQFF	TGTGCCAGCAGCCCGGTCTACTGGGACAACAATGAGCAGTTCTTC
TRBV7-6	TRBJ1-1	.	.	CASSPELGDWTEAFF	TGTGCCAGCAGCCCGGAGTTGGGGGATTGGACTGAAGCTTTCTTT
TRBV7-2	TRBJ1-2	.	.	CASSAAGGIGDGYTF	TGTGCCAGCAGCGCTGCGGGGGGGATAGGAGATGGCTACACCTTC
TRBV28	TRBJ2-7	.	.	CASSLRVSRTYEQYF	TGTGCCAGCAGTTTACGGGTGTCCAGGACCTACGAGCAGTACTTC
TRBV5-1	TRBJ2-7	.	TRBD1	CASSLEGQAAAYEQYF	TGCGCCAGCAGCCTGGAGGGACAGGCAGCAGCCTACGAGCAGTACTTC
TRBV6-2/TRBV6-3	TRBJ1-5	.	.	CASSQTDSNQPQHF	TGTGCCAGCAGCCAAACAGATAGCAATCAGCCCCAGCATTTT
TRBV6-6	TRBJ1-3	.	TRBD1	CASSPFRDSSGNTIYF	TGTGCCAGCAGCCCCTTCAGGGACAGCTCTGGAAACACCATATATTTT
TRBV5-4	TRBJ1-2	few	TRBD1	CASSLDRGWSYTF	TGTGCCAGCAGCTTGGACAGGGGATGGAGCTACACCTTC
TRBV4-3	TRBJ2-7	few	.	CASSQASALGEQYF	TGCGCCAGCAGCCAGGCGTCGGCCCTCGGGGAGCAGTACTTC
TRBV19	TRBJ2-5	.	TRBD2	CASSTRTSGNQETQYF	TGTGCCAGTAGTACCAGGACTAGCGGGAACCAAGAGACCCAGTACTTC
TRBV7-8	TRBJ2-5	.	TRBD2	CASSTIAGAGETQYF	TGTGCCAGCAGTACGATAGCGGGGGCTGGGGAGACCCAGTACTTC
TRBV19	TRBJ2-7	.	.	CASSPAGWDYEQYF	TGTGCCAGTAGTCCGGCGGGGTGGGACTACGAGCAGTACTTC
TRBV4-3	TRBJ2-2	.	.	CASSQESGGGELFF	TGCGCCAGCAGCCAAGAGTCCGGGGGCGGGGAGCTGTTTTTT
TRBV7-3	TRBJ2-7	.	.	CASSLTDDYEQYF	TGTGCCAGCAGCTTAACGGACGACTACGAGCAGTACTTC
TRBV7-3	TRBJ1-1	.	.	CAVRGAMNTEAFF	TGTGCCGTACGGGGGGCCATGAACACTGAAGCTTTCTTT
TRBV7-8	TRBJ2-1	.	.	CASSRQVRGNEQFF	TGTGCCAGCAGTCGTCAGGTGAGAGGCAATGAGCAGTTCTTC
TRBV28	TRBJ1-1	.	.	CASSSDRIRTEAFF	TGTGCCAGCAGTTCCGACAGGATACGCACTGAAGCTTTCTTT
TRBV13	TRBJ1-3	.	.	CASSLIGGSGNTIYF	TGTGCCAGCAGCTTAATTGGGGGCTCTGGAAACACCATATATTTT
TRBV5-5	TRBJ2-7	once	TRBD2	CASSSTGGSYEQYF	TGTGCCAGCAGCTCCACGGGGGGGTCCTACGAGCAGTACTTC
TRBV6-5	TRBJ2-7	.	.	CASSSRLLPGAGEQYF	TGTGCCAGCAGTTCCAGACTTCTGCCGGGGGCGGGCGAGCAGTACTTC
TRBV28	TRBJ2-3	.	TRBD2	CASSPPGTSGTDTQYF	TGTGCCAGCAGTCCCCCTGGGACTAGCGGCACAGATACGCAGTATTTT
TRBV5-4	TRBJ2-7	.	.	CASRDQQGYEQYF	TGTGCCAGCAGGGACCAGCAGGGGTACGAGCAGTACTTC
TRBV20-1	TRBJ1-5	once	.	CSASRQGWGQPQHF	TGCAGTGCTAGTCGCCAGGGATGGGGTCAGCCCCAGCATTTT
TRBV25-1	TRBJ2-7	once	.	CASSDGPTYEQYF	TGTGCCAGCAGTGACGGACCTACCTACGAGCAGTACTTC
TRBV11-2	TRBJ1-3	.	.	CASSFQWDSGNTIYF	TGTGCCAGCAGCTTCCAGTGGGACTCTGGAAACACCATATATTTT
TRBV25-1	TRBJ2-2	.	TRBD1	CASSEDLRDRGTGELFF	TGTGCCAGCAGTGAAGACCTCAGGGACAGGGGGACCGGGGAGCTGTTTTTT
TRBV19	TRBJ2-3	.	TRBD1	CASSPLGQAPDTQYF	TGTGCCAGTAGCCCCCTGGGACAGGCTCCGGATACGCAGTATTTT
TRBV9	TRBJ1-1	.	TRBD1	CASSIGTGRNTEAFF	TGTGCCAGCAGCATCGGGACAGGGAGGAACACTGAAGCTTTCTTT
TRBV4-1	TRBJ1-1	.	.	CASSPRVLTPGANTEAFF	TGCGCCAGCAGCCCCCGAGTACTAACCCCGGGGGCGAACACTGAAGCTTTCTTT
TRBV18	TRBJ2-2	.	.	CASSPLGSGTGELFF	TGTGCCAGCTCACCATTGGGAAGCGGCACCGGGGAGCTGTTTTTT
TRBV7-2	TRBJ1-3	.	.	CASSAQGSGNTIYF	TGTGCCAGCAGCGCCCAAGGCTCTGGAAACACCATATATTTT
TRBV3-1/TRBV3-2	TRBJ1-1	once	.	CASSQMDQNTEAFF	TGTGCCAGCAGCCAAATGGATCAGAACACTGAAGCTTTCTTT
TRBV5-1	TRBJ1-2	.	TRBD1	CASSLAWDRQGTF	TGCGCCAGCAGCTTGGCTTGGGACAGGCAAGGCACCTTC
TRBV18	TRBJ1-3	.	.	CASSPLNDYSGNTIYF	TGTGCCAGCTCACCACTAAACGACTACTCTGGAAACACCATATATTTT
TRBV6-5	TRBJ1-4	.	.	CASSAYREPEKLFF	TGTGCCAGCAGCGCCTACAGGGAACCCGAAAAACTGTTTTTT
TRBV9	TRBJ2-1	.	TRBD2	CASSPGGSGASYNEQFF	TGTGCCAGCAGCCCCGGTGGTAGCGGGGCGTCCTACAATGAGCAGTTCTTC
TRBV7-6	TRBJ2-3	.	.	CASSLGGGPGDTQYF	TGTGCCAGCAGCTTAGGCGGCGGGCCGGGAGATACGCAGTATTTT
TRBV11-2	TRBJ2-2	.	.	CASSSSANTGELFF	TGTGCCAGCAGCTCGTCAGCGAACACCGGGGAGCTGTTTTTT